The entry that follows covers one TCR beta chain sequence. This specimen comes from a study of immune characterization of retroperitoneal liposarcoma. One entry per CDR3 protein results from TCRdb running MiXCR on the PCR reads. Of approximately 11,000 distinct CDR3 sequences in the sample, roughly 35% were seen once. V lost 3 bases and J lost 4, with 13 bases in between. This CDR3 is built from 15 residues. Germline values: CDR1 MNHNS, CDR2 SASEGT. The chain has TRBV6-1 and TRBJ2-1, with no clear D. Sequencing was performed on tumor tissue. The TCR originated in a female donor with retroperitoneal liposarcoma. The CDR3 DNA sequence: TGTGCCAGCAGTGACTTGAGCGCTCGGTACAATGAGCAGTTCTTC. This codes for CASSDLSARYNEQFF.